The rows below give T cell receptor beta chains drawn from one sample of a study of beta chain features in type 1 diabetes. Sequencing used immunoSEQ multiplex PCR; TCRdb keeps in-frame clones, though not all of them. The table has about 340,000 clones, 13% seen once. The sequenced sample consisted of naive CD4+ T cells from blood. The receptors come from a woman under 30 with type 1 diabetes. Both conserved end residues are part of each CDR3. D genes are given only for firm matches. Only part of the rows carry a size: once, few, many, or a class if the clone is expanded.

v_gene	abundance	j_gene	d_gene	CDR3aa	CDR3nt
TRBV18	.	TRBJ2-3	.	CASSRARGSDTQYF	TGTGCCAGCTCACGGGCCAGGGGTTCAGATACGCAGTATTTT
TRBV27	.	TRBJ2-1	.	CASSKVRRDPRDNEQFF	TGTGCCAGCTCGAAGGTGCGGCGGGACCCGCGGGACAATGAGCAGTTCTTC
TRBV28	.	TRBJ2-1	TRBD2	CASITTGITSGRLNEQFF	TGTGCCAGCATAACCACAGGAATCACTAGCGGGAGGCTGAATGAGCAGTTCTTC
TRBV25-1	few	TRBJ2-5	.	CASSVTGVEETQYF	TGTGCCAGCAGTGTCACGGGGGTGGAAGAGACCCAGTACTTC
TRBV2	few	TRBJ1-3	.	CASSALWGGPGNTIYF	TGTGCCAGCAGTGCCCTTTGGGGGGGCCCTGGAAACACCATATATTTT
TRBV7-2	few	TRBJ2-1	TRBD2	CASSFQAGVGDEQFF	TGTGCCAGCAGCTTCCAAGCGGGAGTCGGGGATGAGCAGTTCTTC
TRBV7-2	.	TRBJ1-2	.	CASSLTGPLGYTF	TGTGCCAGCAGCTTAACTGGGCCTCTTGGCTACACCTTC
TRBV4-1	.	TRBJ2-3	TRBD2	CASSFPSGRTDTQYF	TGCGCCAGCAGTTTTCCTAGCGGACGCACAGATACGCAGTATTTT
TRBV30	few	TRBJ2-2	.	CAWSLTVVSNTGELFF	TGTGCCTGGAGCCTGACAGTAGTTTCGAACACCGGGGAGCTGTTTTTT
TRBV28	.	TRBJ1-1	TRBD1	CASSFLGQGVNTEAFF	TGTGCCAGCAGTTTTCTTGGGCAGGGGGTGAACACTGAAGCTTTCTTT
TRBV6-1	.	TRBJ1-2	.	CASSVGGNYGYTF	TGTGCCAGCAGTGTCGGCGGTAACTATGGCTACACCTTC
TRBV27	.	TRBJ2-5	.	CASSREYQETQYF	TGTGCCAGCAGTAGAGAGTACCAAGAGACCCAGTACTTC
TRBV4-1	.	TRBJ1-2	TRBD1	CASSPGQGATYGYTF	TGCGCCAGCAGTCCCGGACAGGGGGCGACCTATGGCTACACCTTC
TRBV29-1	few	TRBJ2-7	.	CSVEGRAYEQYF	TGCAGCGTTGAAGGGAGGGCCTACGAGCAGTACTTC
TRBV18	.	TRBJ2-3	TRBD2	CASSTRTSGSADTQYF	TGTGCCAGCTCAACGCGGACTAGCGGGAGTGCAGATACGCAGTATTTT
TRBV10-2	few	TRBJ2-1	TRBD2	CASSLAGGYNEQFF	TGCGCCAGCAGCCTAGCGGGAGGGTACAATGAGCAGTTCTTC
TRBV11-1	few	TRBJ2-4	.	CASSPVALRRDIQYF	TGTGCCAGCAGCCCAGTGGCCCTTAGGAGGGACATTCAGTACTTC
TRBV18	few	TRBJ2-7	.	CASSLLQGVNEQYF	TGTGCCAGCTCACTGCTACAGGGCGTCAACGAGCAGTACTTC
TRBV19	.	TRBJ2-1	.	CASSKAGTHSYNEQFF	TGTGCCAGTAGTAAAGCTGGGACACACTCCTACAATGAGCAGTTCTTC
TRBV19	few	TRBJ1-5	TRBD1	CASSIEEGRGFNQPQHF	TGTGCCAGTAGTATAGAAGAGGGCAGGGGGTTTAATCAGCCCCAGCATTTT
TRBV28	few	TRBJ1-5	.	CASRQGGSNQPQHF	TGTGCCAGCAGACAGGGCGGGAGCAATCAGCCCCAGCATTTT
TRBV30	.	TRBJ1-2	.	CAWIPPGLSPKTF	TGTGCCTGGATCCCCCCGGGACTCTCCCCGAAGACCTTC
TRBV9	.	TRBJ2-7	.	CASSPYMTSRDYEQYF	TGTGCCAGCAGTCCCTACATGACCAGTCGGGACTACGAGCAGTACTTC
TRBV18	.	TRBJ1-4	TRBD1	CASSSRGLNEKLFF	TGTGCCAGCTCATCAAGGGGGCTCAATGAAAAACTGTTTTTT
TRBV19	few	TRBJ1-1	.	CASSIGGADTEAFF	TGTGCCAGTAGTATTGGGGGGGCAGACACTGAAGCTTTCTTT
TRBV6-6	few	TRBJ1-1	.	CASRHRGETEAFF	TGTGCCAGCAGACACCGAGGAGAGACTGAAGCTTTCTTT
TRBV28	few	TRBJ2-7	TRBD1	CASNLSGTGIYEQYF	TGTGCCAGCAACCTAAGCGGGACAGGGATCTACGAGCAGTACTTC
TRBV5-1	few	TRBJ2-1	.	CASSLDVSSYNEQFF	TGCGCCAGCAGCTTGGACGTTAGCTCCTACAATGAGCAGTTCTTC
TRBV5-4	.	TRBJ2-5	.	CASSLLVAVETQYF	TGTGCCAGCAGCTTGTTGGTAGCGGTAGAGACCCAGTACTTC
TRBV5-1	.	TRBJ2-3	TRBD2	CASSPLLAGGADTQYF	TGCGCCAGCAGCCCTCTACTAGCGGGAGGCGCAGATACGCAGTATTTT
TRBV5-1	few	TRBJ2-1	TRBD2	CASTGLAGSNEQFF	TGCGCCAGCACGGGGCTAGCGGGATCCAATGAGCAGTTCTTC
TRBV2	few	TRBJ2-2	TRBD2	CASKREGNTGELFF	TGTGCCAGCAAGCGGGAGGGGAACACCGGGGAGCTGTTTTTT
TRBV29-1	few	TRBJ1-5	.	CSVEGGGNQPQHF	TGCAGCGTTGAGGGGGGAGGCAATCAGCCCCAGCATTTT
TRBV9	.	TRBJ2-5	TRBD1	CASSVLGQQETQYF	TGTGCCAGCAGCGTCCTGGGACAGCAGGAGACCCAGTACTTC
TRBV7-3	.	TRBJ1-1	TRBD1	CASSPTGTGIDTEAFF	TGTGCCAGCAGCCCCACCGGGACAGGGATTGACACTGAAGCTTTCTTT
TRBV27	few	TRBJ1-1	TRBD1	CASSRRQGAQTEAFF	TGTGCCAGCAGTAGACGCCAGGGGGCACAGACTGAAGCTTTCTTT
TRBV2	few	TRBJ2-1	TRBD2	CASTRIQRGYNEQFF	TGTGCCAGCACAAGGATCCAGCGGGGATACAATGAGCAGTTCTTC
TRBV5-1	.	TRBJ2-1	TRBD2	CASSLAGSGRGMDEQFF	TGCGCCAGCAGCTTGGCCGGGAGCGGGAGGGGGATGGATGAGCAGTTCTTC
TRBV5-1	few	TRBJ2-7	.	CASSHNPGTYEQYF	TGCGCCAGCAGCCACAATCCCGGGACCTACGAGCAGTACTTC
TRBV6-6	.	TRBJ2-1	TRBD1	CASSYDQGQTNNEQFF	TGTGCCAGCAGTTACGACCAGGGACAGACAAACAATGAGCAGTTCTTC
TRBV30	few	TRBJ2-3	.	CAWSFGGTSTDTQYF	TGTGCCTGGAGTTTCGGCGGGACTAGCACAGATACGCAGTATTTT